Listed here is a single T cell receptor beta chain. Trimming left V 0 bases short and J 1 base short, with 2 bases between. The germline CDR1 and CDR2 sequences are SGHRS and YFSETQ. The CDR3 contains 13 residues. These data belong to a study of T cell responses to AZD1222 COVID-19 vaccine. On the study more broadly: Some second doses came at about 4 weeks and others at about 12 weeks; these were pooled.

Using immunoSEQ multiplex PCR, the repertoire was profiled, and TCRdb retains in-frame clones only, with some absent. The table includes some 120,000 clones, about 91% detected once. The chain uses TRBV5-1 and TRBJ1-5; D unresolved. The TCR comes from an adult in good health. The sample consisted of peripheral blood, taken on day 0 of AZD1222 vaccination. This CDR3 reads CASSLDSNQPQHF. The CDR3 region has the DNA TGCGCCAGCAGCTTGGACAGCAATCAGCCCCAGCATTTT.